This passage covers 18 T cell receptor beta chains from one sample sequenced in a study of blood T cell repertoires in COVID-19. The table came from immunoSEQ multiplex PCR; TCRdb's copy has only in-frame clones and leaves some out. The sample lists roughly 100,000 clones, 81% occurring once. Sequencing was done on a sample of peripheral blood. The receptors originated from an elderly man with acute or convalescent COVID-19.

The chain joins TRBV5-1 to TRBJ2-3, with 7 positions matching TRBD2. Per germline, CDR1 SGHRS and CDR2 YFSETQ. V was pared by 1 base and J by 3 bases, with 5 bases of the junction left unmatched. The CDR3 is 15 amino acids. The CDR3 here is CASSLTSVTTDTQYF. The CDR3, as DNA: TGCGCCAGCAGCTTGACTAGCGTGACTACAGATACGCAGTATTTT.

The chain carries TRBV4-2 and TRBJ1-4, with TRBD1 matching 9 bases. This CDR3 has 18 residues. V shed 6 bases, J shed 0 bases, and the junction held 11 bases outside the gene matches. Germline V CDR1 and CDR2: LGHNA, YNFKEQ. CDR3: CASSNRDRVGSTNEKLFF. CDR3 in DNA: TGTGCCAGCAGTAACCGGGACAGGGTGGGATCAACTAATGAAAAACTGTTTTTT.

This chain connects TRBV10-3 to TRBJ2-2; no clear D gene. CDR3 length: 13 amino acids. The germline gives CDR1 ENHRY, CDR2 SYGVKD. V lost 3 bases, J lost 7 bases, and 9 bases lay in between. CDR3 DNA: TGTGCCATCAGTGATCAGGTTCACGGGGAGCTGTTTTTT. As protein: CAISDQVHGELFF.

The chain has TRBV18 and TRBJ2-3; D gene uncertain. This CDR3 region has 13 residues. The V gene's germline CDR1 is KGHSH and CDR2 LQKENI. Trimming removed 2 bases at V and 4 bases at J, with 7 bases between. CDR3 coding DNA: TGTGCCAGCTCACCAAATCAGGCAGATACGCAGTATTTT. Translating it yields CASSPNQADTQYF.

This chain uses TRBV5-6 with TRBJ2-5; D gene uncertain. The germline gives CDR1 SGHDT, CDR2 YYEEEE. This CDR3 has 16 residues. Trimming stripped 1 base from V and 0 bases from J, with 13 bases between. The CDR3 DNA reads TGTGCCAGCAGCTTGATGGCACCCACGCACCAAGAGACCCAGTACTTC. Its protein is CASSLMAPTHQETQYF. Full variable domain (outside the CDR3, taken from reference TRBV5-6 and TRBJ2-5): DAGVTQSPTHLIKTRGQQVTLRCSPKSGHDTVSWYQQALGQGPQFIFQYYEEEERQRGNFPDRFSGHQFPNYSSELNVNALLLGDSALYLCASSLMAPTHQETQYFGPGTRLLVL.

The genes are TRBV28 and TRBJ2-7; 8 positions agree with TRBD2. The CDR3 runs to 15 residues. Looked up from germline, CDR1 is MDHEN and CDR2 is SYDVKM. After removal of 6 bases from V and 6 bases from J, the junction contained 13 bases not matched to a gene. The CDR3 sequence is CASSPRISGTSEQYF. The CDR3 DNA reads TGTGCCAGCAGCCCTCGAATTAGCGGGACCTCCGAGCAGTACTTC.

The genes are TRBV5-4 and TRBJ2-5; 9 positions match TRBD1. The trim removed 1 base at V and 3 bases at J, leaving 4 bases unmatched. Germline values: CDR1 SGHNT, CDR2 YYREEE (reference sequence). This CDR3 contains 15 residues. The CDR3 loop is CASSLWGQGKETQYF. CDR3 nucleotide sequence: TGTGCCAGCAGCTTGTGGGGACAGGGAAAAGAGACCCAGTACTTC.

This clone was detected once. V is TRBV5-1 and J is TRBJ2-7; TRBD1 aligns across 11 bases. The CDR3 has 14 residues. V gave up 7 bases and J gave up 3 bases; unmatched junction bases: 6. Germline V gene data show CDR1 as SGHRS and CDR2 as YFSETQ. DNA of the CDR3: TGCGCCAGCCGTCCGGGACAGGGGGGCTACGAGCAGTACTTC. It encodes CASRPGQGGYEQYF.

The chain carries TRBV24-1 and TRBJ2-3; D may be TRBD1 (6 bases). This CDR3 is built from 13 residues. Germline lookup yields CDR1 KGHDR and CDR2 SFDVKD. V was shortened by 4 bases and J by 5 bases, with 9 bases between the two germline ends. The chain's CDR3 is CATSDQGIDTQYF. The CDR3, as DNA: TGTGCCACCAGTGACCAGGGGATAGATACGCAGTATTTT.

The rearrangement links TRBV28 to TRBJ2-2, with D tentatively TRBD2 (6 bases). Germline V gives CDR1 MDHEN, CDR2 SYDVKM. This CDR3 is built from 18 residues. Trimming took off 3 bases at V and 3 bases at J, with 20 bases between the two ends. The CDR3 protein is CASSFITLSRRDTGELFF. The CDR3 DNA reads TGTGCCAGCAGTTTCATCACCCTGTCCCGGAGGGACACCGGGGAGCTGTTTTTT.

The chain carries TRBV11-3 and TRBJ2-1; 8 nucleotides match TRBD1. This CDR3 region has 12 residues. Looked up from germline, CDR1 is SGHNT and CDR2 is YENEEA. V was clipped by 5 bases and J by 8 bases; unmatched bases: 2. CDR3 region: CASSMDRDEQFF. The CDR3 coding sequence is TGTGCCAGCAGCATGGACAGGGATGAGCAGTTCTTC.

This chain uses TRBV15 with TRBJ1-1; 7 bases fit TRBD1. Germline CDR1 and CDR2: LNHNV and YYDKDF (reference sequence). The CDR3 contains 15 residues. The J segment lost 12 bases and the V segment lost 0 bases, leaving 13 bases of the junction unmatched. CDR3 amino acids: CATSREFRTGGSSFF. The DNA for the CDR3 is TGTGCCACCAGCAGAGAGTTCCGGACAGGCGGGTCTTCTTTCTTT.

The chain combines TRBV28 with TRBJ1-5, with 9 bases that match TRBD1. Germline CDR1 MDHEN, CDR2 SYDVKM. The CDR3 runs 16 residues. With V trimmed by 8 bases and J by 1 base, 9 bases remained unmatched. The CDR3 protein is CASSPYGTGSNQPQHF. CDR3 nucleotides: TGTGCCAGCTCTCCTTACGGGACAGGGAGCAATCAGCCCCAGCATTTT.

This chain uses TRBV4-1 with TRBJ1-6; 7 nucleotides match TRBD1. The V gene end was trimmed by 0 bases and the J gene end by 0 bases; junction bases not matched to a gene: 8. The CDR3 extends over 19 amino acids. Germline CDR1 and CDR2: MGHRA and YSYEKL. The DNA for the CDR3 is TGCGCCAGCAGCCAAGATTGGAGACAGGGCCGCTCCTATAATTCACCCCTCCACTTT. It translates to CASSQDWRQGRSYNSPLHF.

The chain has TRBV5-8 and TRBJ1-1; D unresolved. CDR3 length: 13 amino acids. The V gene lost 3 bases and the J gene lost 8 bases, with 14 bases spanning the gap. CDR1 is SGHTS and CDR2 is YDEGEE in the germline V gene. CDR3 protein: CASSSIGQHEAFF. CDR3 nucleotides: TGTGCCAGCAGCTCGATTGGGCAGCACGAAGCTTTCTTT.

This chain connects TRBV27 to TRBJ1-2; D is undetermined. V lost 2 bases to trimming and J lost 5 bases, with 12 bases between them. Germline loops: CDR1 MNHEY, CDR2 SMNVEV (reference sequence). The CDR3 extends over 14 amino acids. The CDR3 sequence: CASSLLRAGYGYTF. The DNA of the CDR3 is TGTGCCAGCAGTTTACTCCGGGCGGGGTATGGCTACACCTTC.

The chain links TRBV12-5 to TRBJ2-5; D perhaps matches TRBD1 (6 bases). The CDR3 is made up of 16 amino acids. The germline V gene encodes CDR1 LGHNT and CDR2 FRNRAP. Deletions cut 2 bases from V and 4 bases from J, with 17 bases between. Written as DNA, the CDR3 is TGTGCTAGTGGTTTGTCCCCGACTCGAGGGGGAGAGACCCAGTACTTC. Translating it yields CASGLSPTRGGETQYF.

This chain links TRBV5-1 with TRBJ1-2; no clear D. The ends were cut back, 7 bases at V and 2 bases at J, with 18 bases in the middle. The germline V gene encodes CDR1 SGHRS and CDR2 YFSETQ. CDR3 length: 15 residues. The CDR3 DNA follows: TGCGCCAGCGGGCCGGGATTTCCAATCAACTATGGCTACACCTTC. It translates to CASGPGFPINYGYTF.